The source of this T cell receptor (beta chain) is a study of CXCR3-negative and CXCR3-positive naive CD8 T cells. Overall study: A total of 150 million or so TRB reads was generated, with about 1.5 +/- 0.3 million per library. Study-level results: CXCR3-negative naive cells had less hydrophobic TRB CDR3s than did CXCR3-positive naive cells. Comparably high diversity marked both naive subsets, whereas memory CD8+ cells had much lower diversity.

A word on this clonotype: The antigen remains undetermined.

The method, 5' RACE with UMI labels, was used to prepare the TRB cDNA libraries. TCRdb processed the 5' RACE reads again and assigns one entry to each CDR3 protein, with no DNA. The data include roughly 140,000 distinct CDR3 sequences; the top ten clones carry roughly 0.28%. This CDR3 is built from 14 residues. The germline V gene encodes CDR1 MDHEN and CDR2 SYDVKM. Sequenced input: naive CXCR3+ CD8+ T cells from blood. Subset reported: CD45RO-CCR7+CD27+CD95- naive CD8+ T cells expressing CXCR3 (TNR3+). The TCR originated in a human donor in good health. Some clones in this sample may be carry-over from other donors' samples. This chain links TRBV28 with TRBJ2-1; the D call from TCRdb, TRBD2, cannot be confirmed without DNA. This CDR3 reads CASSEGSSYNEKFF.